The clone carrying this T cell receptor beta chain was seen only a few times. Its antigen is still unknown. This record comes from a study of T-cell memory formation after mild COVID-19. Across the study: Clusters of TCRs were largely donor specific.

Whole-study results and caveats: Shrinking CD4+ clones resided mostly in CM and EM, and CD8+ ones in EMRA.

TCRdb passed the 5' RACE reads through MiXCR, listing each CDR3 protein once. The data contain 500,000 to 550,000 distinct CDR3 sequences, roughly 20% of them seen just once; the ten biggest clones take up under 15%. The sequence derives from an adult woman who had mild COVID-19 (a few samples of this study predate the infection). Cell type and time point are not known. Sequencing was done on a sample of PBMCs or a T cell subset sorted from them (not recorded which).

Here the CDR3 reads CASSQDQASGRFPYEQYF. For the CDR3, the DNA is TGTGCCAGCAGCCAAGATCAGGCTAGCGGGAGATTTCCCTACGAGCAGTACTTC. The gene calls are TRBV4-2 and TRBJ2-7; 10 bases are a match to TRBD2. Germline loops: CDR1 LGHNA, CDR2 YNFKEQ. The CDR3 spans 18 residues. J was trimmed by 2 bases and V by 0 bases; bases with no gene match: 10.